A single T cell receptor (beta chain) is shown here with its context. The data originate from a study of HIV-infected patients and healthy controls. Unmatched junction bases numbered 20, after V lost 5 bases and J lost 2 bases. Germline V lookup: CDR1 SGHTA, CDR2 FQGNSA. The CDR3 has 20 residues. Via MiXCR, TCRdb re-called the 5' RACE reads, giving one row per CDR3 protein. Of about 70,000 distinct CDR3 sequences detected, roughly 16% appear once; the ten largest clones hold 5.5% to 7%. The V gene is TRBV7-2, the J gene TRBJ2-3; 9 nucleotides match TRBD2. This TCR was sampled from a human donor in good health. The specimen was CD4+ T cells from blood. The CDR3 protein is CASSRKSSGAFAVNTDTQYF. The CDR3 DNA sequence: TGTGCCAGCAGCCGGAAATCTAGCGGGGCCTTCGCCGTGAACACAGATACGCAGTATTTT.